Sequencing of this T cell receptor beta chain was carried out in a study of chemoradiotherapy in HPV16-positive cancers. The CDR3 runs 12 residues. V was trimmed by 3 bases and J by 5 bases, leaving 7 bases between them. The germline V gene encodes CDR1 SGHAT and CDR2 FQNNGV. Data came from immunoSEQ multiplex PCR; TCRdb stores just in-frame clones and leaves some out. In the table there are around 29,000 clones, about 89% of which are singletons. This specimen was blood, taken from a patient who underwent chemoradiotherapy. The chain recombines TRBV11-2 with TRBJ2-5; D is uncertain. The TCR comes from a human donor with HPV-associated anogenital cancer. Here the CDR3 DNA reads TGTGCCAGCAGCTTTCTCGGGGAGACCCAGTACTTC. This translates into CASSFLGETQYF.